What follows are 25 T cell receptor beta chains derived from one specimen sequenced in a study of T cells in localized non-small cell lung cancer. The repertoire was sequenced with immunoSEQ multiplex PCR; TCRdb's copy has only in-frame clones and lacks some. The sample carries about 5,000 clones, around 85% recorded once. Sequenced here: PBMCs, sampled before any cancer treatment. These TCRs come from a woman aged 35 to 69 with stage II lung adenocarcinoma.

This sequence joins TRBV7-9 and TRBJ2-7; the match to TRBD1 covers 10 bases. The germline V gene encodes CDR1 SEHNR and CDR2 FQNEAQ (reference sequence). With V trimmed by 1 base and J by 5 bases, 5 bases remained unmatched. There are 15 residues in the CDR3. The CDR3 sequence is CASSLGQGAWDEQYF. For the CDR3, the DNA is TGTGCCAGCAGCTTAGGACAGGGGGCATGGGACGAGCAGTACTTC.

The chain carries TRBV14 and TRBJ2-2; 10 nucleotides align to TRBD1. The CDR3 totals 14 residues. Germline CDR1 and CDR2: SGHDN and FVKESK. V trimming: 7 bases; J trimming: 4 bases; junction bases outside the gene matches: 3. CDR3 in amino acids: CASTDRGSTGELFF. Here the CDR3 DNA reads TGTGCCAGCACGGACAGGGGGTCCACCGGGGAGCTGTTTTTT.

The chain has TRBV5-1 and TRBJ1-1; perhaps TRBD1 as D (5 bases). Germline-derived CDR1 and CDR2 are SGHRS and YFSETQ. Trimming removed 1 base from V and 1 base from J, with 8 bases in between. The CDR3 has 14 residues. In DNA, the CDR3 is TGCGCCAGCAGCTTGCGCGGACAGAACACTGAAGCTTTCTTT. Its translation is CASSLRGQNTEAFF.

This clone was seen more than once but under ten times. V usage is TRBV28 and J usage is TRBJ2-7, with D maybe TRBD1 (5 bases). V lost 6 bases to trimming and J lost 4 bases, with 19 bases between them. The germline CDR1 and CDR2 sequences are MDHEN and SYDVKM. The CDR3 length is 15 residues. The CDR3 DNA reads as TGTGCCAGCAGCCACCGACAGAATTTCGATTACGAGCAGTACTTC. It specifies CASSHRQNFDYEQYF.

The rearrangement joins TRBV11-2 to TRBJ2-5, with D possibly being TRBD1 (6 bases). CDR3 size: 15 residues. The V and J ends lost 1 base and 6 bases respectively, with 15 bases between them. Germline CDR1 is SGHAT and CDR2 is FQNNGV. The CDR3 sequence: CASSLGGTGRKTQYF. The CDR3 DNA reads as TGTGCCAGCAGCTTAGGGGGAACAGGGAGAAAGACCCAGTACTTC.

The chain couples TRBV6-5 to TRBJ1-5; the D is unclear. CDR3 length equals 12 residues. Looked up from germline, CDR1 is MNHEY and CDR2 is SVGAGI. Trimming stripped 6 bases from V and 7 bases from J, with 10 bases between. For the CDR3, the DNA is TGTGCCAGCAGCCCCGCTGGCCAGCCCCAGCATTTT. Amino acid sequence: CASSPAGQPQHF.

The CDR3 sequence: CASSYSMGLQETQYF. The CDR3 DNA is TGTGCCAGCAGTTACTCGATGGGGTTACAAGAGACCCAGTACTTC. The chain carries TRBV6-5 and TRBJ2-5; D gene ambiguous. This CDR3 region has 15 residues. Deletions cut 0 bases from V and 2 bases from J, with 10 bases between. Germline lookup yields CDR1 MNHEY and CDR2 SVGAGI.

The genes are TRBV15 and TRBJ2-7; a weak D match, TRBD1 (6 bases). The CDR3 has 16 residues. The V gene lost 0 bases and the J gene lost 5 bases, with 17 bases spanning the gap. In germline, CDR1 is LNHNV, CDR2 YYDKDF (reference sequence). The CDR3 here is CATSRDPRYRVHEQYF. In DNA form, the CDR3 reads TGTGCCACCAGCAGAGACCCCCGGTACAGGGTACACGAGCAGTACTTC.

The genes are TRBV19 and TRBJ2-5, with TRBD2 matching over 8 bases. The germline V gene has CDR1 LNHDA and CDR2 SQIVND (reference sequence). This CDR3 has 13 residues. The ends lost 6 bases at V and 3 bases at J; junction bases unmatched: 3. The CDR3, as DNA: TGTGCCAGTAGGAAGACTAGCGAAGAGACCCAGTACTTC. It encodes CASRKTSEETQYF.

The V and J genes are TRBV5-5 and TRBJ2-7, with 9 bases aligning to TRBD1. There are 11 residues in the CDR3. J lost 5 bases, V lost 7 bases, and 1 base had no gene match. From germline, CDR1 is SGHKS and CDR2 YYEKEE (reference sequence). The CDR3 DNA is TGTGCCAGCGGACAGGGGAACGAGCAGTACTTC. It yields the protein CASGQGNEQYF.

The V gene is TRBV19, the J gene TRBJ1-5; unclear D gene. CDR1 and CDR2 (germline): LNHDA, SQIVND (reference sequence). The CDR3 has 16 residues. V lost 3 bases to trimming and J lost 6 bases, with 18 bases between them. In nucleotides, the CDR3 is TGTGCCAGTAGTATGGTGGAAGGGCGCTCCGGTCAGCCCCAGCATTTT. As protein: CASSMVEGRSGQPQHF.

V and J are TRBV27 and TRBJ1-2; 7 nucleotides match TRBD1. CDR3 length: 14 residues. CDR1 and CDR2 from the germline V gene are MNHEY and SMNVEV (reference sequence). V was clipped by 3 bases and J by 2 bases; unmatched bases: 3. The CDR3 nucleotides read TGTGCCAGCAGTTTCAAGGGACAGAACTATGGCTACACCTTC. This translates into CASSFKGQNYGYTF.

The CDR3 is CASSLKEDSNQPQHF. The CDR3 DNA is TGTGCCAGCAGCTTAAAAGAGGATAGCAATCAGCCCCAGCATTTT. The chain joins TRBV7-8 to TRBJ1-5; no clear D gene. V was clipped by 2 bases and J by 0 bases, with 8 bases between them. Per germline, CDR1 SGHVS and CDR2 FQNEAQ. The CDR3 contains 15 residues.

V is TRBV2 and J is TRBJ2-1, with TRBD2 matching over 11 bases. This CDR3 is built from 17 residues. The germline V gene has CDR1 SNHLY and CDR2 FYNNEI. V lost 5 bases to trimming and J lost 2 bases; unmatched junction nucleotides: 8. DNA for the CDR3: TGTGCCAGCAGTTTCACTAGCGGGGGCTCAACCTACAATGAGCAGTTCTTC. Amino acids: CASSFTSGGSTYNEQFF.

The chain couples TRBV6-5 to TRBJ2-7, with TRBD1 matching 9 bases. The V gene's germline CDR1 is MNHEY and CDR2 SVGAGI. CDR3 length equals 13 residues. V gave up 5 bases and J gave up 3 bases; unmatched junction bases: 2. CDR3 sequence reads: CASSATGGYEQYF. The DNA of the CDR3 is TGTGCCAGCAGTGCGACAGGGGGCTACGAGCAGTACTTC.

This clone showed up just once. This chain joins TRBV25-1 and TRBJ2-7; maybe TRBD1 (5 bases). The germline V gene encodes CDR1 MGHDK and CDR2 SYGVNS. The CDR3 spans 13 residues. Trimming pared 1 base from V and 6 bases from J, leaving 10 bases between. The CDR3 loop reads CASSEWAGSEQYF. The DNA of the CDR3 is TGTGCCAGCAGTGAATGGGCAGGGTCCGAGCAGTACTTC.

The CDR3 DNA follows: TGCGCCAGCAGTCTAGGGACAGGCGCTGACTCACCCCTCCACTTT. Translated: CASSLGTGADSPLHF. The chain joins TRBV4-1 to TRBJ1-6; 8 nucleotides match TRBD1. Per the germline V gene, CDR1 is MGHRA and CDR2 is YSYEKL. This CDR3 has 15 residues. After removal of 6 bases from V and 10 bases from J, the junction contained 11 bases not matched to a gene.

Only a few counts were recorded for this clone. This chain joins TRBV5-1 and TRBJ2-2, with D perhaps matching TRBD2 (6 bases). The CDR3 extends over 14 amino acids. The V gene lost 2 bases and the J gene lost 7 bases, with 12 bases spanning the gap. Germline CDR1 SGHRS, CDR2 YFSETQ. CDR3 residues: CASSLASVNGELFF. The CDR3 DNA reads as TGCGCCAGCAGCTTAGCTAGCGTTAACGGGGAGCTGTTTTTT.

CDR3 loop: CASSSLLGVDNEQFF. The CDR3 nucleotides read TGTGCCAGCAGCTCCCTCCTAGGGGTAGACAATGAGCAGTTCTTC. V and J are TRBV7-9 and TRBJ2-1; D may be TRBD1 (5 bases). V lost 4 bases and J 5 bases, leaving 15 bases between the germline ends. Per germline, CDR1 SEHNR and CDR2 FQNEAQ (reference sequence). This CDR3 is 15 amino acids long. The whole variable domain, filled in from reference TRBV7-9 and TRBJ2-1, reads DTGVSQNPRHKITKRGQNVTFRCDPISEHNRLYWYRQTLGQGPEFLTYFQNEAQLEKSRLLSDRFSAERPKGSFSTLEIQRTEQGDSAMYLCASSSLLGVDNEQFFGPGTRLTVL.

The chain has TRBV16 and TRBJ2-7; perhaps TRBD1 as D (6 bases). The CDR3 length is 13 residues. Looked up from germline, CDR1 is KGHSY and CDR2 is FQNENV. The germline V and J ends were trimmed by 4 bases and 5 bases, with 12 bases remaining between them. In DNA, the CDR3 is TGTGCCAGCAGCCTGGACAGAGGTAACGAGCAGTACTTC. It codes for CASSLDRGNEQYF.

Concerning this clone itself: Mismatch with germline at one junction end may stem from a read error. The V call is TRBV5-1, the J call TRBJ1-1, with D possibly being TRBD1 (5 bases). The CDR3 runs to 13 residues. Germline V gene data show CDR1 as SGHRS and CDR2 as YFSETQ. CDR3 residues: CASRLGPNTEAFF. The CDR3 nucleotides are TGCGCCAGCAGATTGGGACCGAACACTGAAGCTTTCTTT.

The gene calls are TRBV14 and TRBJ2-7; possibly TRBD2 for D (6 bases). The CDR3 loop spans 15 amino acids. Germline values: CDR1 SGHDN, CDR2 FVKESK. Trimming removed 4 bases from V and 6 bases from J, with 19 bases in between. The CDR3 is CASSPLGWEASEQYF. In DNA, the CDR3 is TGTGCCAGCAGCCCCTTAGGGTGGGAGGCCTCCGAGCAGTACTTC.

CDR3 protein: CASGPGLAGGVEQFF. The DNA for the CDR3 is TGCGCCAGTGGGCCCGGACTAGCGGGAGGGGTTGAGCAGTTCTTC. J is TRBJ2-1 and V is TRBV5-1; 15 bases line up with TRBD2. The CDR3 has 15 residues. After removal of 8 bases from V and 9 bases from J, the junction contained 9 bases not matched to a gene. The germline V gene encodes CDR1 SGHRS and CDR2 YFSETQ.

This clone was found once. The V gene is TRBV4-2, the J gene TRBJ2-1; the match to TRBD1 covers 11 bases. Germline V gives CDR1 LGHNA, CDR2 YNFKEQ. The CDR3 extends over 16 amino acids. Losses at the gene ends were 5 bases for V and 7 bases for J; bases not matched to a gene: 10. CDR3 in DNA: TGTGCCAGCAGCACCCGGACAGGGGGCGAAAATAATGAGCAGTTCTTC. Protein product: CASSTRTGGENNEQFF.

The J gene is TRBJ2-1, the V gene TRBV9, with 9 bases identical to TRBD2. Unmatched junction bases numbered 10, after V lost 0 bases and J lost 6 bases. CDR1 SGDLS and CDR2 YYNGEE come from the germline V gene. This CDR3 is built from 17 residues. The CDR3 DNA follows: TGTGCCAGCAGCGTAGCAGCCGCGGGGGGGCTGGGCAATGAGCAGTTCTTC. Its translation is CASSVAAAGGLGNEQFF.